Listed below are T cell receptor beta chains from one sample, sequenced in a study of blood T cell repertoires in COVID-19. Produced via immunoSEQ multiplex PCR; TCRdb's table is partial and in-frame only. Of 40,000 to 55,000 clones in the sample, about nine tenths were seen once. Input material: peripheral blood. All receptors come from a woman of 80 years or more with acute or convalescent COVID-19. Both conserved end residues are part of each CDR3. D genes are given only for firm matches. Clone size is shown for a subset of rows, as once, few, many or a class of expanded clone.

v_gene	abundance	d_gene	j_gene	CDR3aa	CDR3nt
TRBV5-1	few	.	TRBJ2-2	CASSNTGNTGELFF	TGCGCCAGCAGTAATACAGGCAACACCGGGGAGCTGTTTTTT
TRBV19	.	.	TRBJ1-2	CASEGEPEGYGYTF	TGTGCCAGTGAGGGGGAGCCAGAGGGCTATGGCTACACCTTC
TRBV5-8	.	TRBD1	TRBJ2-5	CASSIPDRRKTQYF	TGTGCCAGCAGCATTCCGGACAGGCGGAAGACCCAGTACTTC
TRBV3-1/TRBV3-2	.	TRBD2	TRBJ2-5	CASSQDFRWGGGETQYF	TGTGCCAGCAGCCAAGATTTTCGGTGGGGGGGAGGGGAGACCCAGTACTTC
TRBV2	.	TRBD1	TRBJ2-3	CASRDRGQGDTQYF	TGTGCCAGCAGGGACAGGGGGCAAGGAGATACGCAGTATTTT
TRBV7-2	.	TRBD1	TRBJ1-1	CASSPQGVGMAFF	TGTGCCAGCAGCCCCCAGGGGGTGGGGATGGCTTTCTTT
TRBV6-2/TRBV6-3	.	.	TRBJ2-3	CASSYETSGVDTQYF	TGTGCCAGCAGTTACGAGACCTCAGGGGTGGATACGCAGTATTTT
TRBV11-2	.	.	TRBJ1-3	CASSPYSASGNTIYF	TGTGCCAGCAGCCCGTATAGTGCCTCTGGAAACACCATATATTTT
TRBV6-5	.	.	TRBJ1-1	CASSREGTEAFF	TGTGCCAGCAGCAGGGAGGGCACTGAAGCTTTCTTT
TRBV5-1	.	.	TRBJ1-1	CASSLDGQGWTEAFF	TGCGCCAGCAGCTTGGACGGGCAGGGATGGACTGAAGCTTTCTTT
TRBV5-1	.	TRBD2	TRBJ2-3	CASSRTSGALGDTQYF	TGCGCCAGCAGCCGGACTAGCGGGGCGTTAGGAGATACGCAGTATTTT
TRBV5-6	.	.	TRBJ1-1	CASTKTVNTEAFF	TGTGCCAGCACCAAGACAGTGAACACTGAAGCTTTCTTT
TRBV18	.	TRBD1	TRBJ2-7	CASSPGTDDYEQYF	TGTGCCAGCTCACCAGGGACAGACGACTACGAGCAGTACTTC
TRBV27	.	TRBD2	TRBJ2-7	CASSTSLERGGFGQYF	TGTGCCAGCAGCACCAGCCTGGAGCGGGGGGGCTTCGGGCAGTACTTC
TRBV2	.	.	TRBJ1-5	CASSFSRLSNQPQHF	TGTGCCAGCAGTTTCAGCAGGCTTAGCAATCAGCCCCAGCATTTT
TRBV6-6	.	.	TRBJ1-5	CASSYRPTTGPQHF	TGTGCCAGCAGTTACAGGCCCACCACGGGGCCCCAGCATTTT
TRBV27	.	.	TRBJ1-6	CASSLYFRDIVGSPLHF	TGTGCCAGCAGTTTATATTTCAGGGACATCGTCGGTTCACCCCTCCACTTT
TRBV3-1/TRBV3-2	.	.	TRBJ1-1	CASSSTVNTEAFF	TGTGCCAGCAGCTCGACAGTGAACACTGAAGCTTTCTTT
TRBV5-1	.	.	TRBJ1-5	CASSLGGDNQPQHF	TGCGCCAGCAGCTTGGGCGGTGACAATCAGCCCCAGCATTTT
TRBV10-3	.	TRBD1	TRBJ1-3	CAISEDRDGDTIYF	TGTGCCATCAGTGAGGACAGGGACGGGGACACCATATATTTT
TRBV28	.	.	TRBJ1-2	CASSLITVANYGYTF	TGTGCCAGCAGTTTAATTACAGTCGCTAACTATGGCTACACCTTC
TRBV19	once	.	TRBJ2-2	CASSPNRVLGTGELFF	TGTGCCAGTAGTCCGAACAGGGTTTTGGGCACCGGGGAGCTGTTTTTT
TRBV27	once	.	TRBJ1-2	CASSLSSGSYGYTF	TGTGCCAGCAGTTTATCGAGTGGGAGCTATGGCTACACCTTC
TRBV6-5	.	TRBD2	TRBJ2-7	CASTSRGGTSYEQYF	TGTGCCAGCACCTCCCGGGGGGGTACCTCCTACGAGCAGTACTTC
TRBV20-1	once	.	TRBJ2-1	CSASRPSYNEQFF	TGCAGTGCTAGTCGTCCCTCCTACAATGAGCAGTTCTTC
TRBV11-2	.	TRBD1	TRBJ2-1	CASSRQGISSYNEQFF	TGTGCCAGCAGCCGACAGGGTATTAGCTCCTACAATGAGCAGTTCTTC
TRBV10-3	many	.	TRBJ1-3	CAISETDRNSGNTIYF	TGTGCCATCAGTGAGACGGACAGAAACTCTGGAAACACCATATATTTT
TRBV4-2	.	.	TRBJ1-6	CASSPAHVGVGSPLHF	TGTGCCAGCAGCCCAGCCCATGTCGGGGTCGGTTCACCCCTCCACTTT
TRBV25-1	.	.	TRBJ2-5	CASSWGGKETQYF	TGTGCCAGCTCCTGGGGCGGGAAAGAGACCCAGTACTTC
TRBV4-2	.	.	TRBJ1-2	CASSQDLPGVYGYTF	TGTGCCAGCAGCCAAGATCTCCCAGGGGTTTATGGCTACACCTTC
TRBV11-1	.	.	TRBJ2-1	CASSLGGAKFF	TGTGCCAGCAGCCTTGGGGGGGCGAAGTTCTTC
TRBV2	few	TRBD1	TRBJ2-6	CASSEGTGGVTGANVLTF	TGTGCCAGCAGTGAGGGCACAGGGGGCGTTACTGGGGCCAACGTCCTGACTTTC
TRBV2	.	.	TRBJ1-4	CASTESGREKLFF	TGTGCCAGCACTGAGTCGGGGAGGGAAAAACTGTTTTTT
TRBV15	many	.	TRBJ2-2	CATSRGQGSRELFF	TGTGCCACCAGCAGAGGGCAGGGCAGTCGGGAGCTGTTTTTT
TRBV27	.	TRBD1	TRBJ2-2	CASSFTGDVTGELFF	TGTGCCAGCAGTTTCACAGGGGACGTCACCGGGGAGCTGTTTTTT
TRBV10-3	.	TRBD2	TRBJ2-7	CAISGGLAGAPYEQYF	TGTGCCATCAGTGGGGGACTAGCGGGGGCCCCCTACGAGCAGTACTTC
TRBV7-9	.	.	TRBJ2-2	CASSLVGGTGELFF	TGTGCCAGCAGCTTAGTAGGGGGCACCGGGGAGCTGTTTTTT
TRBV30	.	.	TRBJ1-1	CAWSRRGNTEAFF	TGTGCCTGGAGCAGGCGGGGGAACACTGAAGCTTTCTTT
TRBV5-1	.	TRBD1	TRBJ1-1	CASSQSTGPDTEAFF	TGCGCCAGCAGCCAATCGACAGGGCCTGACACTGAAGCTTTCTTT
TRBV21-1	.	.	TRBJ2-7	CASTVQGSYEQYF	TGTGCCAGCACCGTACAGGGTTCCTACGAGCAGTACTTC
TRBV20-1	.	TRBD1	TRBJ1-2	CSASDRGGYTF	TGCAGTGCCTCCGACAGGGGTGGCTACACCTTC
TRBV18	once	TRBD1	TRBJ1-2	CASSPQGAGYGYTF	TGTGCCAGCTCACCACAGGGGGCCGGCTATGGCTACACCTTC
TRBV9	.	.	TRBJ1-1	CASSVANRYTEAFF	TGTGCCAGCAGCGTAGCTAACAGATACACTGAAGCTTTCTTT
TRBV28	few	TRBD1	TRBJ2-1	CASSPQGERVLDEQFF	TGTGCCAGCAGCCCACAGGGGGAGAGGGTCTTGGATGAGCAGTTCTTC